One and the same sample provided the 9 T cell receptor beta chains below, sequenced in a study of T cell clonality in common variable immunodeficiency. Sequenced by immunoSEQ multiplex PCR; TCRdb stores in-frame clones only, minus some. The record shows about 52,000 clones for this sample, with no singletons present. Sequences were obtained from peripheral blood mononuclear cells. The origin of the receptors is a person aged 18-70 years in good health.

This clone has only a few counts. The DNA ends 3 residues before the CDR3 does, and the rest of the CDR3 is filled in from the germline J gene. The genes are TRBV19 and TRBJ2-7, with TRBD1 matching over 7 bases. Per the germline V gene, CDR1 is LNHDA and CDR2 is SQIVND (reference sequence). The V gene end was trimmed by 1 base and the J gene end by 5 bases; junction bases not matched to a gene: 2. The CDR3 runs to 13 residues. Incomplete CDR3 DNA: TGTGCCAGTAGTATAGGCGACAGGGACGAG. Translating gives CASSIGDRDE. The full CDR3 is CASSIGDRDEQYF.

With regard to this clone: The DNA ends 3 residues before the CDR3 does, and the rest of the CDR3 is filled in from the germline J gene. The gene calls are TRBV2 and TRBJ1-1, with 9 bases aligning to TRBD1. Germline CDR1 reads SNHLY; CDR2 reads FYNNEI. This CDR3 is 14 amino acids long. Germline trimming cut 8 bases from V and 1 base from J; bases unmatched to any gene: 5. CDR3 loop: CASRDRAKNTEAFF. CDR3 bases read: TGTGCCAGCCGGGACAGGGCGAAGAACACTGAA.

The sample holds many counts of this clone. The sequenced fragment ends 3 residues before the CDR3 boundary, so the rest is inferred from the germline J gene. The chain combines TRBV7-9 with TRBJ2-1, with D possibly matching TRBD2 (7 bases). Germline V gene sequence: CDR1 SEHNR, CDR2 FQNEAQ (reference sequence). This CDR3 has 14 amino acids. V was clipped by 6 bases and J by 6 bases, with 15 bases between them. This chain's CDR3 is CASRSQGGGNEQFF. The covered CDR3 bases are TGTGCCAGCAGGTCACAGGGAGGGGGCAATGAG.

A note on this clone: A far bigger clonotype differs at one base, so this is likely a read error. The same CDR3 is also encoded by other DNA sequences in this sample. The CDR3 bases that were read are TGTGCCAGCAGCGCAGGGTCCTACAATGAG. It encodes CASSAGSYNE. The CDR3 in its entirety is CASSAGSYNEQFF. This chain connects TRBV6-2 or TRBV6-3 to TRBJ2-1; weak D call: TRBD1 (5 bases). The missing CDR3 end, 3 residues past where the read stops, is filled in from the germline J gene. Germline V gene data show CDR1 as MNHEY and CDR2 as SVGEGT. The CDR3 has 13 amino acids. Trimming removed 6 bases at V and 1 base at J, with 7 bases between.

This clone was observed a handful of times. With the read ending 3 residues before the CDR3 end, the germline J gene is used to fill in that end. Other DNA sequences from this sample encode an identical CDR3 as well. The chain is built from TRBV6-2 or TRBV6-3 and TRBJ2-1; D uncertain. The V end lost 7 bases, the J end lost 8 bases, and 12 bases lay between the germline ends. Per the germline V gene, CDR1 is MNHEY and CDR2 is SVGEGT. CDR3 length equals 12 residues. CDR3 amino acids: CASKYPQDEQFF. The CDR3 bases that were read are TGTGCCAGCAAGTACCCTCAGGATGAG.

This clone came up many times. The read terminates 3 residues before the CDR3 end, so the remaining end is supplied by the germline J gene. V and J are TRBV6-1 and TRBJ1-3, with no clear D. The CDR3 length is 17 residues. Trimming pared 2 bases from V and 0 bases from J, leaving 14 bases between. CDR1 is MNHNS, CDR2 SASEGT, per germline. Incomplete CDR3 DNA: TGTGCCAGCAGTGAAACCTTGTACCAGATCTCTGGAAACACC. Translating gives CASSETLYQISGNT. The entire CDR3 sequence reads CASSETLYQISGNTIYF.

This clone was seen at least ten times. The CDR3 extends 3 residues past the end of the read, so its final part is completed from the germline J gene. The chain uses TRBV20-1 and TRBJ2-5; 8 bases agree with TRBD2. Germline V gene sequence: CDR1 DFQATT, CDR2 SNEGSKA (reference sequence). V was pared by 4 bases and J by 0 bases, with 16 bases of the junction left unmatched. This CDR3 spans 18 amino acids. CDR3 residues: CSANIGVTGGPHQETQYF. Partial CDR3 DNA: TGCAGTGCTAACATAGGGGTTACGGGAGGGCCCCACCAAGAGACC.

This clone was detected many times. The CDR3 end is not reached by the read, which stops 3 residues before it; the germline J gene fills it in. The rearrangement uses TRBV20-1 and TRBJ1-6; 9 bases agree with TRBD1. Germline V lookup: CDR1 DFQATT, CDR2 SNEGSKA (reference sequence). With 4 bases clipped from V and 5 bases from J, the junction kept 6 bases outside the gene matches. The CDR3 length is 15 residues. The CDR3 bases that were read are TGCAGTGCTATTACAGGGGGCGCGGATAATTCACCC. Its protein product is CSAITGGADNSP. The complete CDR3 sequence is CSAITGGADNSPLHF.

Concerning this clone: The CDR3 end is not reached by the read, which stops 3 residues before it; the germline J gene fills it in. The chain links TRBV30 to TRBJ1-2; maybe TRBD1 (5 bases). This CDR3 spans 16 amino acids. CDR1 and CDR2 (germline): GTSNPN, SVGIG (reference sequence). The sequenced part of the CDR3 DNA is TGTGCCTGGAGTGTGAGGGGAGGGAGCTCCTACAATGAC. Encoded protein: CAWSVRGGSSYND. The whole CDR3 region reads CAWSVRGGSSYNDYTF.